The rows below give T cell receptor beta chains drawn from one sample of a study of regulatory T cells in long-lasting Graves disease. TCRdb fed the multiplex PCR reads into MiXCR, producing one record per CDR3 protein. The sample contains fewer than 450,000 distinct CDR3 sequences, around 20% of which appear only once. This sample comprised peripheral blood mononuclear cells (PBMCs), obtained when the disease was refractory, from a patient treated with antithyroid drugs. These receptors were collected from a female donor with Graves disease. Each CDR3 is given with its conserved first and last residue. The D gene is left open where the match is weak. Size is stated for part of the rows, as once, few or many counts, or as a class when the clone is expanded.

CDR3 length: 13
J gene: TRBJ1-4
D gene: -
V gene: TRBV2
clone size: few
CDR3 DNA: TGTGCCAGCAGACAGGGCCTCAATGAAAAACTGTTTTTT
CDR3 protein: CASRQGLNEKLFF

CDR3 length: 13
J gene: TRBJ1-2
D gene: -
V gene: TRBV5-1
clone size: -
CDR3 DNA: TGCGCCAGCAGCCCGGGACCGATCTATGGCTACACCTTC
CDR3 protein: CASSPGPIYGYTF

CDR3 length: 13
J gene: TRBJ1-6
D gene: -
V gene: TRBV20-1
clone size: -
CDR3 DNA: TGCAGTGCCAGGTCTACCCATGGGGCACCCCTCCACTTT
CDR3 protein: CSARSTHGAPLHF

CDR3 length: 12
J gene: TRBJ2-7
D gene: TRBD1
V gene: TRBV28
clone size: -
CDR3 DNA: TGTGCCAGCGGGCAGGGGGCCTACGAGCAGTACTTC
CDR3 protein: CASGQGAYEQYF

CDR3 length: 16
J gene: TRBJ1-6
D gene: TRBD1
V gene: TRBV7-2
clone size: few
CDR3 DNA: TGTGCCAGCAGCTTAGTAGAACAGGGGGCGAATTCACCCCTCCACTTT
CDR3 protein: CASSLVEQGANSPLHF

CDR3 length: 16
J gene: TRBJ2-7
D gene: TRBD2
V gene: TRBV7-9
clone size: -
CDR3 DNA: TGTGCCAGCAGCCCGGGACTAGCGGGAAGAACCTACGAGCAGTACTTC
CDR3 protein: CASSPGLAGRTYEQYF

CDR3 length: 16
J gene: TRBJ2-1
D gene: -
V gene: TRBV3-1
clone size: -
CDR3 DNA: TGTGCCAGCAGCCTCGGCGGCGGGACTGGCTACAATGAGCAGTTCTTC
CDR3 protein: CASSLGGGTGYNEQFF

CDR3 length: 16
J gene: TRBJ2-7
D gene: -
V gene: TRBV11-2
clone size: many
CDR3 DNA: TGTGCCAGCAGCACCACACCAGAGGGCTACTCCTACGAGCAGTACTTC
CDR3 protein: CASSTTPEGYSYEQYF

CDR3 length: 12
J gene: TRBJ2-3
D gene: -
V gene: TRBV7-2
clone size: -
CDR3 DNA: TGTGCCAGCAGCCAATGGGGGGATACGCAGTATTTT
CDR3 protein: CASSQWGDTQYF

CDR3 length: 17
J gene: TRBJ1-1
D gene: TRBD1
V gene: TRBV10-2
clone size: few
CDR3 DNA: TGCGCCAGCAGTGAAATATTCGGGACAGGGCTGAACACTGAAGCTTTCTTT
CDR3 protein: CASSEIFGTGLNTEAFF

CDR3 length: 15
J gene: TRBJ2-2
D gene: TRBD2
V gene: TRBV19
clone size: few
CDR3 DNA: TGTGCCAGTAGTAACGGGAGGGCCCTTACCGGGGAGCTGTTTTTT
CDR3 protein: CASSNGRALTGELFF

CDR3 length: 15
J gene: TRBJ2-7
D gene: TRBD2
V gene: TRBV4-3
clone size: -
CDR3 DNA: TGCGCCAGCAGCCCTGAGGCCGCGGGAGCTTACGAGCAGTACTTC
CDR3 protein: CASSPEAAGAYEQYF

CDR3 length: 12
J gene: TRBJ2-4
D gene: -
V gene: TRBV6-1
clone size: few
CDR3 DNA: TGTGCCAGCGCGGAGAACGCCAAGGTTCAGTACTTC
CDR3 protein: CASAENAKVQYF

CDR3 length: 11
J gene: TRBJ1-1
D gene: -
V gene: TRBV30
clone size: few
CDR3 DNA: TGTGCCTTCGAGGGCAGGACTGAAGCTTTCTTT
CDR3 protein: CAFEGRTEAFF

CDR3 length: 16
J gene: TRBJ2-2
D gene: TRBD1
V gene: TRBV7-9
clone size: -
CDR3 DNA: TGTGCCAGCAGCTTGGCCGGGACAGCCTCCGGCGGGGAGCTGTTTTTT
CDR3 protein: CASSLAGTASGGELFF